Presented here are 21 T cell receptor beta chains from one specimen sequenced in a study of T-cell memory formation after mild COVID-19. One entry per CDR3 protein, called by TCRdb with MiXCR from the 5' RACE reads. The table records 560,000 or so distinct CDR3 sequences, 17% of them present only once. Sample: PBMCs or a T cell subset sorted from them (not recorded which). The receptor set was obtained from an adult woman who had mild COVID-19 (a few samples of this study predate the infection). Cell type and time point are not known.

This clonotype occurred a few times. The chain carries TRBV6-1 and TRBJ2-7; 10 positions match TRBD1. The V gene's germline CDR1 is MNHNS and CDR2 SASEGT. Trimming cost V 3 bases and J 3 bases; bases outside gene matches: 5. The CDR3 has 15 amino acids. CDR3 loop: CASSEVGQGFYEQYF. CDR3 DNA sequence: TGTGCCAGCAGTGAGGTGGGACAGGGGTTCTACGAGCAGTACTTC.

The CDR3 reads CSAKGVRSNQPQHF. The CDR3 bases are TGCAGTGCAAAAGGGGTGCGTAGCAATCAGCCCCAGCATTTT. J is TRBJ1-5 and V is TRBV20-1, with D possibly TRBD1 on 5 matching bases. The CDR3 totals 14 residues. Germline-derived CDR1 and CDR2 are DFQATT and SNEGSKA (reference sequence). The V end lost 6 bases, the J end lost 0 bases, and 12 bases lay between the germline ends.

This clonotype has a handful of counts. This CDR3 is CASSWDLLGSNEQYF. The CDR3 DNA reads as TGTGCCAGCAGTTGGGACCTTCTGGGGTCGAACGAGCAGTACTTC. The V gene is TRBV6-6, the J gene TRBJ2-7; D is possibly TRBD1 or TRBD2 (5 bases each). CDR3 length equals 15 residues. Trimming pared 4 bases from V and 5 bases from J, leaving 18 bases between. From germline, CDR1 is MNHNY and CDR2 SVGAGI (reference sequence).

The chain carries TRBV24-1 and TRBJ2-7; D might be TRBD2 (6 bases). The CDR3 consists of 17 residues. Trimming removed 3 bases at V and 7 bases at J, with 24 bases between. CDR1 and CDR2 from the germline V gene are KGHDR and SFDVKD. CDR3 nucleotide sequence: TGTGCCACCAGTGATACCACGGGACTCTGGTGGGGGGTTGAGCAGTACTTC. Its translation: CATSDTTGLWWGVEQYF.

This clonotype was seen a handful of times. The chain links TRBV15 to TRBJ2-2; D call uncertain. V lost 0 bases to trimming and J lost 3 bases, with 8 bases between them. The CDR3 is 15 amino acids. CDR1 LNHNV and CDR2 YYDKDF come from the germline V gene (reference sequence). The CDR3 loop is CATSREAPYTGELFF. DNA of the CDR3: TGTGCCACCAGCAGAGAGGCCCCTTACACCGGGGAGCTGTTTTTT.

The chain has TRBV14 and TRBJ1-1; D is undetermined. In germline, CDR1 is SGHDN, CDR2 FVKESK. V was trimmed by 1 base and J by 5 bases, leaving 8 bases between them. CDR3 length: 13 amino acids. Here the CDR3 DNA reads TGTGCCAGCAGCCAAGGCAGGAAGACTGAAGCTTTCTTT. It encodes CASSQGRKTEAFF.

The CDR3 spells CASSPIGRLSTDTQYF. The CDR3 DNA follows: TGCGCCAGCAGCCCTATAGGGCGCCTTAGCACAGATACGCAGTATTTT. The chain employs TRBV4-1 and TRBJ2-3; no firm D call. The CDR3 contains 16 residues. Trimming took off 4 bases at V and 0 bases at J, with 14 bases between the two ends. CDR1 is MGHRA and CDR2 is YSYEKL in the germline V gene.

This clonotype was counted between two and nine times. One junction end does not reproduce the germline sequence, and a read error may be involved. This CDR3 reads CASNLRENQPQHF. In nucleotides, the CDR3 is TGTGCCAGCAATTTAAGGGAAAATCAGCCCCAGCATTTT. The chain is built from TRBV12-3 or TRBV12-4 and TRBJ1-5; D is uncertain. This CDR3 has 13 residues.

This chain uses TRBV3-1 with TRBJ2-7, with D hard to call. The CDR3 has 15 amino acids. Per germline, CDR1 LGHDT and CDR2 YNNKEL (reference sequence). V was shortened by 1 base and J by 5 bases, with 15 bases between the two germline ends. This CDR3 reads CASSQVGPSPNEQYF. The CDR3, as DNA: TGTGCCAGCAGCCAAGTGGGTCCCAGTCCTAACGAGCAGTACTTC.

The V call is TRBV5-1, the J call TRBJ1-1; possibly TRBD1 for D (6 bases). Germline values: CDR1 SGHRS, CDR2 YFSETQ. Trimming took 2 bases from V and 5 from J, leaving 13 bases between them. CDR3 size: 14 residues. CDR3 region: CASSFGGPVTEAFF. In DNA, the CDR3 is TGCGCCAGCAGCTTTGGGGGGCCTGTAACTGAAGCTTTCTTT.

This clonotype was recorded many times. The CDR3 loop reads CASSLEERGRGDTQYF. CDR3 sequence (DNA): TGCGCCAGCAGCTTGGAGGAGCGGGGGAGGGGAGATACGCAGTATTTT. This chain joins TRBV5-1 and TRBJ2-3, with TRBD2 matching over 8 bases. Trimming removed 0 bases from V and 5 bases from J; junction bases left unmatched: 8. Germline lookup yields CDR1 SGHRS and CDR2 YFSETQ. This CDR3 is 16 amino acids long.

A few counts support this clonotype. The V and J genes are TRBV20-1 and TRBJ2-4; D is perhaps TRBD1 or TRBD2 (5 bases each). This CDR3 has 20 residues. Trimming cost V 1 base and J 0 bases, with 25 bases left between them. Germline lookup yields CDR1 DFQATT and CDR2 SNEGSKA (reference sequence). Here the CDR3 DNA reads TGCAGTGCTAGAGCCGGGACGGAGAAGGTGGGGACCCTAGCCAAAAACATTCAGTACTTC. Protein product: CSARAGTEKVGTLAKNIQYF.

V gene TRBV12-5 combines with J gene TRBJ2-1; 10 bases line up with TRBD2. The V segment lost 3 bases and the J segment 6 bases; nucleotides outside the gene matches: 2. Germline V lookup: CDR1 LGHNT, CDR2 FRNRAP. CDR3 size: 14 residues. The CDR3 loop reads CASGLGTSVNEQFF. CDR3 sequence (DNA): TGTGCTAGTGGTTTAGGGACTAGCGTCAATGAGCAGTTCTTC.

This clonotype was counted only a few times. The chain has TRBV24-1 and TRBJ2-1; 11 bases agree with TRBD2. This CDR3 is built from 17 residues. Germline assignment: CDR1 KGHDR and CDR2 SFDVKD. J gave up 3 bases and V 5 bases, and 8 bases lay outside the gene matches. The CDR3 DNA is TGTGCCACCAGTGGGCAAGATAGCGGGAGGGTCTACAATGAGCAGTTCTTC. As protein: CATSGQDSGRVYNEQFF.

The rearrangement links TRBV9 to TRBJ2-3; D may be TRBD1 (5 bases). V lost 4 bases and J lost 2, with 8 bases in between. This CDR3 has 13 amino acids. Germline V gene data show CDR1 as SGDLS and CDR2 as YYNGEE. CDR3 sequence: CASSRGHTDTQYF. As DNA, the CDR3 is TGTGCCAGCAGCAGGGGTCACACAGATACGCAGTATTTT.

This clonotype has a handful of counts. V is TRBV6-4 and J is TRBJ2-3; D unclear. Germline V gene data show CDR1 as MRHNA and CDR2 as SNTAGT. The CDR3 is 13 amino acids. The V and J ends lost 2 bases and 4 bases respectively, with 7 bases between them. The CDR3 coding sequence is TGTGCCAGCAGTGACGGGGAAGCAGATACGCAGTATTTT. Amino acids: CASSDGEADTQYF.

This clonotype was seen more than once but under ten times. V and J are TRBV30 and TRBJ1-1, with unresolved D. V gave up 3 bases and J gave up 8 bases, with 10 bases separating them. The CDR3 contains 11 residues. Germline values: CDR1 GTSNPN, CDR2 SVGIG (reference sequence). CDR3 amino acids: CAWRFRQEAFF. CDR3 bases: TGTGCCTGGAGGTTTCGGCAGGAAGCTTTCTTT.

In this sample, this clonotype turned up many times. The chain uses TRBV19 and TRBJ2-5; 10 bases align to TRBD2. This CDR3 comprises 12 residues. Germline trimming cut 5 bases from V and 9 bases from J; bases unmatched to any gene: 3. Per the germline V gene, CDR1 is LNHDA and CDR2 is SQIVND (reference sequence). CDR3 in amino acids: CASSPSGGPQYF. CDR3 DNA: TGTGCCAGTAGTCCTAGCGGGGGCCCCCAGTACTTC.

This rearrangement joins TRBV7-8 to TRBJ1-5; D is possibly TRBD1 (5 bases). Trimming removed 5 bases at V and 0 bases at J, with 26 bases between. The CDR3 is made up of 20 amino acids. Looked up from germline, CDR1 is SGHVS and CDR2 is FQNEAQ. CDR3 sequence reads: CASSLLIEQAYPYSNQPQHF. In DNA, the CDR3 is TGTGCCAGCAGCCTGCTAATAGAACAGGCGTACCCTTATAGCAATCAGCCCCAGCATTTT.

With regard to this clonotype: An end of the junction differs from the germline gene, which may be a read error. The J gene is TRBJ2-7, the V gene TRBV29-1; tentatively, D is TRBD1 (5 bases). The CDR3 contains 14 residues. Germline assignment: CDR1 SQVTM and CDR2 ANQGSEA. The CDR3 here is CSVEGAGNPYEQYF. In DNA, the CDR3 is TGCAGCGTCGAAGGAGCAGGGAACCCCTACGAGCAGTACTTC.

This clonotype was observed a handful of times. The chain combines TRBV4-1 with TRBJ1-1; the D is unclear. Trimming shortened V by 0 bases and J by 6 bases, and 11 bases separated the two germline ends. Germline values: CDR1 MGHRA, CDR2 YSYEKL. The CDR3 is made up of 14 amino acids. CDR3 bases: TGCGCCAGCAGCCAAGATCTGGGTGTCTCTGAAGCTTTCTTT. It yields the protein CASSQDLGVSEAFF.